This TCR beta chain was sequenced during a study of T cells in Graves' hyperthyroidism and ophthalmopathy. Study-level points and caveats: Stable hyperthyroidism was separated from ophthalmopathy by a model based on 13 V-J features. Blood also showed most of the thyroid clonotypes that were expanded above 0.001.

The study excluded patients with uncontrolled infection, other autoimmune disease, pregnancy or lactation. The PBMCs were taken from under 12 ml of fresh peripheral blood. There are many counts of this clonotype. What it recognizes is unknown. Regions amplified from RNA transcripts were the TCR beta CDR3 regions. The primer set for the first-round RT-PCR of the TCR CDR3 was HTBI. TCRdb re-analysed the multiplex PCR reads in MiXCR, keeping a single row per CDR3 protein. The table records 350,000 or so distinct CDR3 sequences, approximately 18% of them present only once. V lost 6 bases and J lost 4; bases outside the gene matches: 7. This CDR3 region has 15 residues. Germline lookup yields CDR1 LNHDA and CDR2 SQIVND (reference sequence).

The receptor was isolated from a woman between 40 and 50 years old with Graves' ophthalmopathy. What was sequenced was blood. The chain carries TRBV19 and TRBJ1-5, with 9 bases that match TRBD1. The CDR3 loop reads CASRTTGGGNQPQHF. The CDR3 DNA is TGTGCCAGTAGGACGACAGGGGGTGGAAATCAGCCCCAGCATTTT.